The clone carrying this T cell receptor (beta chain) was detected once. The sample belongs to a study of CD8 T cells in Susac syndrome. Random-hexamer reverse transcription was applied to about 0.45 to 1 ug RNA. One entry per CDR3 protein results from TCRdb running MiXCR on the immunoSEQ multiplex PCR reads. Among over 350,000 distinct CDR3 sequences listed, around 85% were seen once. From germline, CDR1 is SGHVT and CDR2 SQSDAQ. The V end was cut by 5 bases, the J end by 1 base, with 11 bases between. This CDR3 comprises 14 residues. The rearrangement joins TRBV7-4 to TRBJ1-1; D unclear. The receptor was derived from a human donor with multiple sclerosis. The sequenced material came from CD8+ T cells from PBMCs. The CDR3 sequence: CASSEGPRNTEAFF. The CDR3, as DNA: TGTGCCAGCAGCGAAGGACCGAGGAACACTGAAGCTTTCTTT. The variable domain in full, with the rest retrieved from reference TRBV7-4 and TRBJ1-1, is GAGVSQSPRYKVAKRGRDVALRCDSISGHVTLYWYRQTLGQGSEVLTYSQSDAQRDKSGRPSGRFSAERPERSVSTLKIQRTEQGDSAVYLCASSEGPRNTEAFFGQGTRLTVV.